The present T cell receptor (beta chain) was sequenced within a study of cytotoxic CD8 clonotypes in ibrutinib-treated CLL. The study, taken as a whole, reports: Clonality measured at baseline exceeded age-matched healthy donors, tracking circulating CD8+ T-cell counts. For progressing versus sustained-remission patients, sampling times were not the same.

Worth noting for this clone: Its specificity is unknown.

The repertoire was sequenced with immunoSEQ multiplex PCR; TCRdb's copy has only in-frame clones and lacks some. This sample carries roughly 97,000 clones, 78% of them seen once, and the ten largest clones take 25% to 40%. The V and J ends lost 3 bases and 7 bases respectively, with 18 bases between them. Germline CDR1 and CDR2: GTSNPN and SVGIG (reference sequence). This CDR3 has 14 residues. The specimen was PBMCs, collected after 12 months of ibrutinib treatment. The TCR was taken from a human donor with chronic lymphocytic leukemia. The chain has TRBV30 and TRBJ1-1; a weak D match, TRBD1 (6 bases). The CDR3 nucleotides read TGTGCCTGGAGCGCCAAAGGGATGACAGGTGAAGCTTTCTTT. Encoded protein: CAWSAKGMTGEAFF. Full variable domain (outside the CDR3, taken from reference TRBV30 and TRBJ1-1): SQTIHQWPATLVQPVGSPLSLECTVEGTSNPNLYWYRQAAGRGLQLLFYSVGIGQISSEVPQNLSASRPQDRQFILSSKKLLLSDSGFYLCAWSAKGMTGEAFFGQGTRLTVV.